This T cell receptor beta chain derives from a study of tumor T cells in aggressive B-cell lymphoma. Libraries were prepared by immunoSEQ multiplex PCR; TCRdb keeps only in-frame clonotypes and omits some of them. The data show 2,000 to 3,000 clones, about 90% seen once. Regarding this clone: The junction shows a germline mismatch at one end, possibly a read error.

The length of the CDR3 is 12 residues. Germline V gene sequence: CDR1 SEHNR, CDR2 FQNEAQ (reference sequence). The source material was tumor tissue. The chain recombines TRBV7-9 with TRBJ2-5; the D gene is possibly TRBD2 (5 bases). The receptor was derived from an adult with diffuse large B cell lymphoma. CDR3 coding DNA: TGTGCCAGCCTCTATAAGGGAGAGGCCCAGTACTTC. Encoded protein: CASLYKGEAQYF.